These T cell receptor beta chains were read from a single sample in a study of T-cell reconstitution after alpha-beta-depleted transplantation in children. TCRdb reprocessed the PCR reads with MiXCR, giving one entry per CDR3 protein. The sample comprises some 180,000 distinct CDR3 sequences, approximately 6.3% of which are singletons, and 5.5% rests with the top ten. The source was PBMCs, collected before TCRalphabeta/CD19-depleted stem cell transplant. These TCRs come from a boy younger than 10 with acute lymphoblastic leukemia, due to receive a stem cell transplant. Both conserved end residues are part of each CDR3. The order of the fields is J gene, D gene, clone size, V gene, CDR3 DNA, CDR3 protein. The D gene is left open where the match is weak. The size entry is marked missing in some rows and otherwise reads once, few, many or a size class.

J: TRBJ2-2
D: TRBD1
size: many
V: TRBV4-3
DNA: TGCTCCAGCAGCCAAGTGACAGGGCTTAACACCGGGGAGCTGTTTTTT
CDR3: CSSSQVTGLNTGELFF

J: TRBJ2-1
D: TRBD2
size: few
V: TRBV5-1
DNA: TGCGCCAGCAGTTTAAGCGGGAATGGATACAATGAGCAGTTCTTC
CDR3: CASSLSGNGYNEQFF

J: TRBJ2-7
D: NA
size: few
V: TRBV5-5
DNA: TGTGCCAGCAGCTTACGCTCTCGGGGAACTTACGAGCAGTACTTC
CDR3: CASSLRSRGTYEQYF

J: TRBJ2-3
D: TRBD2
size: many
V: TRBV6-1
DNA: TGTGCCAGCAGGAGCGGGGGATTCACAGATACGCAGTATTTT
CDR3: CASRSGGFTDTQYF

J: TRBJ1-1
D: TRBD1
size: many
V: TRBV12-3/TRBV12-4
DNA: TGTGCCAGCAGTTCAGGACAGGGGTACACTGAAGCTTTCTTT
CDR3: CASSSGQGYTEAFF

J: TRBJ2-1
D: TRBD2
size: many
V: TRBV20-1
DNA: TGCAGTGCTTTGCGGGAGTCTGGGTCCTACAATGAGCAGTTCTTC
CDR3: CSALRESGSYNEQFF

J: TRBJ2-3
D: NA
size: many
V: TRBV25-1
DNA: TGTGCCAGCAGTGAACCACTAGTTGGGGGCACAGATACGCAGTATTTT
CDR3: CASSEPLVGGTDTQYF

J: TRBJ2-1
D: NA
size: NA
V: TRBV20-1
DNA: TGCAGTGCTAGACCGAGGGGGGGAAATGAGCAGTTCTTC
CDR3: CSARPRGGNEQFF

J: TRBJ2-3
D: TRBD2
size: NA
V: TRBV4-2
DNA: TGTGCCATCAGCGCCGGGCTAGCGGCACGATACACAGATACGCAGTATTTT
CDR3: CAISAGLAARYTDTQYF

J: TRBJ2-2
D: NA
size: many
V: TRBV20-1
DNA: TGCAGTGTCCAAGACAGCCATACCGGGGAGCTGTTTTTT
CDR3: CSVQDSHTGELFF

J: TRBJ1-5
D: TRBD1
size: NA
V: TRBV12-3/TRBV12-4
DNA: TGTGCCAGCAGTTCCAGGGACAGCTATCAGCCCCAGCATTTT
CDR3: CASSSRDSYQPQHF

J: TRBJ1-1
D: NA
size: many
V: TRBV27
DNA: TGTGCCAGCAGTCCAAGGACAGCCTTGAACACTGAAGCTTTCTTT
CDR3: CASSPRTALNTEAFF

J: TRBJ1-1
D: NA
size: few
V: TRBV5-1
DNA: TGCGCCAGCAGCTTGCAGACGAGCTCCACTGAAGCTTTCTTT
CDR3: CASSLQTSSTEAFF

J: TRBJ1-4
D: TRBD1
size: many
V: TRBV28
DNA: TGTGCCAGCAGTTCCACCGGGACAGGGGTCATGACTAATGAAAAACTGTTTTTT
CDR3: CASSSTGTGVMTNEKLFF

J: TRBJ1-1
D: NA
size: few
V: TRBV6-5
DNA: TGTGCCAGCAGTTACGGTGTGTTGAACACTGAAGCTTTCTTT
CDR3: CASSYGVLNTEAFF

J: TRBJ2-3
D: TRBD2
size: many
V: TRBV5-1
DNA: TGCGCCAGCAGCTCTGGGACTAGCGGGGGGGCCAAGATAGATACGCAGTATTTT
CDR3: CASSSGTSGGAKIDTQYF

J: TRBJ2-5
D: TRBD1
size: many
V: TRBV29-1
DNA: TGCAGCGTTGAAGATGTATCGGACAGGGTCGGGGAGACCCAGTACTTC
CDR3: CSVEDVSDRVGETQYF